This passage covers 12 T cell receptor beta chains from one sample sequenced in a study of OX40 agonist ivuxolimab in advanced cancers. Measured with immunoSEQ multiplex PCR; TCRdb has only the in-frame clones, and not every one. The sample carries roughly 80,000 clones, roughly 85% recorded once. Sequenced material: CD4+ or CD8+ T cells sorted from blood, taken in a trial of the OX40 agonist ivuxolimab. The receptors here all came from an adult with an advanced solid tumor such as melanoma, head and neck, liver or kidney cancer.

This chain uses TRBV19 with TRBJ2-2, with a possible D match to TRBD1 (5 bases). CDR3 length: 14 amino acids. CDR1 is LNHDA, CDR2 SQIVND, per germline (reference sequence). Trimming cost V 2 bases and J 8 bases, with 12 bases left between them. CDR3 amino acids: CASSITGPRGELFF. Written as DNA, the CDR3 is TGTGCCAGTAGTATAACAGGACCCCGGGGGGAGCTGTTTTTT.

This chain links TRBV19 with TRBJ2-1, with 10 nucleotides matching TRBD1. The CDR3 contains 17 residues. Trimming removed 5 bases from V and 3 bases from J; junction bases left unmatched: 10. The germline gives CDR1 LNHDA, CDR2 SQIVND (reference sequence). The DNA for the CDR3 is TGTGCCAGTAGTCGGGGACAGGGACAGGGGATCTACAATGAGCAGTTCTTC. Translating it yields CASSRGQGQGIYNEQFF.

CDR3: CASSGPGSLGGYTF. The CDR3 coding sequence is TGTGCCAGCAGTGGACCCGGGAGTCTAGGTGGCTACACCTTC. This chain links TRBV6-6 with TRBJ1-2; D unclear. The CDR3 length is 14 residues. CDR1 is MNHNY and CDR2 is SVGAGI in the germline V gene (reference sequence). V was trimmed by 5 bases and J by 7 bases, leaving 17 bases between them.

This sequence joins TRBV2 and TRBJ1-1; D is ambiguous. The CDR3 runs to 12 residues. Germline V CDR1 and CDR2: SNHLY, FYNNEI. Between the trimmed V and J ends, which lost 6 bases and 8 bases, there was a span of 13 bases. This chain's CDR3 is CASRDLSPEAFF. The CDR3 DNA follows: TGTGCCAGCAGGGACTTGAGCCCGGAAGCTTTCTTT.

This chain uses TRBV25-1 with TRBJ1-2, with 9 bases matching TRBD1. Losses at the gene ends were 7 bases for V and 8 bases for J; bases not matched to a gene: 11. There are 14 residues in the CDR3. CDR1 and CDR2 (germline): MGHDK, SYGVNS. CDR3 sequence (DNA): TGTGCCAGCACCCCTGGGACAGGGAGGAAGGGCTACACCTTC. Its protein is CASTPGTGRKGYTF.

This clone was detected only once. This chain uses TRBV6-6 with TRBJ2-2, with D uncertain. Germline V gene data show CDR1 as MNHNY and CDR2 as SVGAGI (reference sequence). The CDR3 consists of 12 residues. Between the trimmed V and J ends, which lost 3 bases and 3 bases, there was a span of 2 bases. Here the CDR3 reads CASSYDTGELFF. CDR3 in DNA: TGTGCCAGCAGTTATGACACCGGGGAGCTGTTTTTT.

The chain carries TRBV7-6 and TRBJ2-7, with TRBD2 matching over 11 bases. Germline values: CDR1 SGHVS, CDR2 FNYEAQ. V gave up 4 bases and J gave up 6 bases; unmatched junction bases: 5. This CDR3 has 14 amino acids. As DNA, the CDR3 is TGTGCCAGCAGCTCGACTAGCGGGGTAACCGAGCAGTACTTC. The encoded protein is CASSSTSGVTEQYF.

The chain is built from TRBV10-1 and TRBJ1-5; tentatively, D is TRBD1 (5 bases). V lost 0 bases and J 3 bases, leaving 18 bases between the germline ends. Germline CDR1 WNHNN, CDR2 SYGVQD (reference sequence). This CDR3 contains 18 residues. The CDR3 nucleotides read TGCGCCAGCAGTGAGTCGAAAAGGGACTCCACGGTCAATCAGCCCCAGCATTTT. It codes for CASSESKRDSTVNQPQHF.

The rearrangement links TRBV14 to TRBJ2-7; D is ambiguous. V shed 3 bases and J shed 7 bases, with 19 bases lying between them. Germline assignment: CDR1 SGHDN and CDR2 FVKESK. CDR3 size: 15 residues. The DNA of the CDR3 is TGTGCCAGCAGCCATCATTCGGACCCTGCGAGGGAGCAGTACTTC. Encoded protein: CASSHHSDPAREQYF. The variable domain in full, with the rest retrieved from reference TRBV14 and TRBJ2-7, is EAGVTQFPSHSVIEKGQTVTLRCDPISGHDNLYWYRRVMGKEIKFLLHFVKESKQDESGMPNNRFLAERTGGTYSTLKVQPAELEDSGVYFCASSHHSDPAREQYFGPGTRLTVT.

The rearrangement joins TRBV6-9 to TRBJ1-1, with TRBD1 identical over 8 bases. The CDR3 is 13 residues long. V shed 2 bases and J 6 bases; nucleotides not matched to a gene: 2. Germline CDR1 reads MNHGY; CDR2 reads SVAAGI. The chain's CDR3 is CASSYQGAAEAFF. DNA for the CDR3: TGTGCCAGCAGTTATCAGGGGGCGGCTGAAGCTTTCTTT.

The V gene is TRBV14, the J gene TRBJ1-3; D ambiguous. Per the germline V gene, CDR1 is SGHDN and CDR2 is FVKESK. The ends were cut back, 1 base at V and 8 bases at J, with 6 bases in the middle. CDR3 length: 12 residues. The CDR3 loop is CASSQVPDTIYF. In DNA, the CDR3 is TGTGCCAGCAGCCAAGTCCCGGACACCATATATTTT.

J is TRBJ2-7 and V is TRBV7-2; TRBD2 matches 11 bases. The germline CDR1 and CDR2 sequences are SGHTA and FQGNSA. The CDR3 loop spans 18 amino acids. J lost 3 bases, V lost 5 bases, and 15 bases had no gene match. The CDR3 is CASSPGTSGRRLGYEQYF. CDR3 nucleotide sequence: TGTGCCAGCAGCCCGGGGACTAGCGGTCGACGACTGGGCTACGAGCAGTACTTC.